This is a list of T cell receptor beta chains from one sample in a study of tumor-infiltrating lymphocytes in primary liver carcinoma. TCRdb itself ran the multiplex PCR reads through MiXCR, one entry per CDR3 protein. The sample has approximately 110,000 distinct CDR3 sequences; 60% to 80% are singletons. Sequencing was done on a sample of liver tumor tissue from sampling region 3. These receptors all come from a woman aged 60 to 75 with primary liver carcinoma and hepatitis B virus infection. Each CDR3 is given with its conserved first and last residue. The D gene is left open where the match is weak. Not all rows give a size; the values are once, few, many and, for expanded clones, a class.

CDR3aa	CDR3nt	d_gene	abundance	j_gene	v_gene
CASSETSAIYNEQFF	TGTGCCAGCAGTGAGACCTCCGCGATTTACAATGAGCAGTTCTTC	.	many	TRBJ2-1	TRBV6-5
CASSGQINQSQHF	TGTGCCAGTAGTGGACAGATCAATCAGTCCCAGCATTTT	.	.	TRBJ1-5	TRBV11-2
CSVEEGGGTDTQYF	TGTAGCGTTGAAGAAGGGGGCGGAACAGATACGCAGTATTTT	TRBD1	.	TRBJ2-3	TRBV29-1
CASSGGPGPGADTQYF	TGTGCCAGCAGCGGGGGGCCGGGCCCAGGAGCAGATACGCAGTATTTT	.	.	TRBJ2-3	TRBV11-1
CASSFDNRNTEASF	TGCGCCAGCAGCTTTGACAACCGGAACACCGAAGCTTCCTTT	.	.	TRBJ1-1	TRBV5-1
CANSPARAYTDTQYF	TGTGCCAACTCACCGGCCCGCGCATATACAGATACGCAGTATTTT	.	.	TRBJ2-3	TRBV14
CAWSAQGARGYTF	TGTGCCTGGAGTGCGCAGGGGGCGCGTGGCTACACCTTC	TRBD1	.	TRBJ1-2	TRBV30
CASSSNRGSWLGDKYF	TGTGCCAGCAGCTCGAATCGCGGGAGCTGGTTAGGAGATAAGTATTTT	TRBD2	.	TRBJ2-3	TRBV11-2
CASSSQPSLENLAYEQYF	TGCGCCAGCAGCAGCCAGCCTTCTCTCGAAAACCTAGCCTACGAGCAGTACTTC	.	many	TRBJ2-7	TRBV5-1
CASSFWDTGELFF	TGTGCCAGCAGCTTTTGGGACACCGGGGAGCTGTTTTTT	.	few	TRBJ2-2	TRBV11-1
CVSSSTSGRGGEGTQYF	TGTGTCAGCAGTTCCACTAGCGGGAGAGGTGGGGAGGGGACCCAGTACTTC	TRBD2	.	TRBJ2-5	TRBV28
CASSLGGSSYNYGYTF	TGTGCCAGCAGTTTGGGGGGAAGTTCATATAACTATGGCTACACCTTC	.	many	TRBJ1-2	TRBV12-3/TRBV12-4
CASSLGLAVAETQYF	TGTGCCAGCAGTTTGGGACTAGCGGTAGCGGAGACCCAGTACTTC	TRBD2	.	TRBJ2-5	TRBV28
CASSLPVHNEQFF	TGTGCCAGCAGCTTGCCAGTTCATAATGAGCAGTTCTTC	.	medium-sized	TRBJ2-1	TRBV11-2
CASSLAQGQGAREYGYTF	TGTGCCAGCAGCTTAGCGCAGGGACAGGGGGCGCGGGAGTATGGCTACACCTTC	TRBD1	.	TRBJ1-2	TRBV7-9
CTSSLRSEQYF	TGTACCAGCAGTTTAAGGAGCGAGCAGTACTTC	.	.	TRBJ2-7	TRBV12-3/TRBV12-4
CTNSLQSRAYEQYF	TGCACCAACAGTCTTCAGTCCCGTGCCTACGAGCAGTACTTC	.	.	TRBJ2-7	TRBV5-1
CTSSRPQGSEQHF	TGTACCAGCAGCCGCCCACAGGGGAGCGAGCAGCACTTC	TRBD1	.	TRBJ2-7	TRBV6-5
CASSLESSYNSPLHF	TGTGCCAGCAGCTTAGAAAGCTCCTATAATTCACCCCTCCACTTT	.	few	TRBJ1-6	TRBV7-9
CVISEFRLAGGQETQYF	TGTGTCATCAGTGAGTTCCGGTTAGCGGGAGGCCAAGAGACCCAGTACTTC	TRBD2	.	TRBJ2-5	TRBV10-3
CASLEWATSHYGYTF	TGTGCCAGCCTCGAGTGGGCAACTTCTCACTATGGCTACACCTTC	.	.	TRBJ1-2	TRBV28
CAWRQSGGNYNEQFF	TGTGCCTGGCGACAATCCGGGGGGAACTACAATGAGCAGTTCTTC	TRBD2	.	TRBJ2-1	TRBV30
CNVEYDRNTEAFF	TGCAACGTTGAATACGACAGGAACACTGAGGCTTTCTTT	.	.	TRBJ1-1	TRBV29-1
CASSLTPNTETSF	TGTGCCAGCAGCTTAACCCCGAACACTGAAACTTCCTTT	.	.	TRBJ1-1	TRBV11-3
CTSSSGLAGPDTQYF	TGTACCAGCAGCTCGGGACTAGCGGGACCTGATACGCAATATTTT	TRBD2	.	TRBJ2-3	TRBV11-2
CASSLPHEQFF	TGTGCCAGCAGTTTGCCCCATGAGCAGTTCTTC	.	medium-sized	TRBJ2-1	TRBV28
CASSYDMGPSGANVLTF	TGTGCCAGCAGTTACGATATGGGTCCTTCTGGGGCCAACGTCCTGACTTTT	.	.	TRBJ2-6	TRBV6-5
CASSLDRTGEFF	TGTGCCAGCAGCTTAGATAGGACTGGGGAGTTCTTC	.	.	TRBJ2-1	TRBV11-2
CASSGQGAATQYF	TGTGCCAGCAGCGGACAGGGGGCCGCTACGCAGTATTTT	TRBD1	.	TRBJ2-3	TRBV9
CAGSSHTSYGYTF	TGTGCCGGCAGCTCCCATACGAGTTATGGCTACACCTTC	.	.	TRBJ1-2	TRBV11-2
CVNSLESGGGAFF	TGTGTCAACAGCTTAGAGTCAGGGGGTGGAGCTTTCTTT	TRBD1	.	TRBJ1-1	TRBV11-2
CASSLGRDVIGELFF	TGTGCCAGCAGCCTGGGGCGTGATGTAATCGGGGAGCTGTTTTTT	.	.	TRBJ2-2	TRBV4-2
CASSSVARVPSKDTQYF	TGTGCCAGCTCTTCGGTAGCGAGAGTGCCTAGCAAAGATACGCAGTATTTT	.	.	TRBJ2-3	TRBV11-2
CASSPEREGDSGRTDTQYF	TGTGCCAGCAGCCCCGAGAGGGAGGGAGATAGCGGCCGTACAGATACGCAGTATTTT	TRBD2	.	TRBJ2-3	TRBV11-2
CASSPQGAKNIQYF	TGTGCCAGCTCACCACAGGGGGCCAAAAACATTCAGTACTTC	.	few	TRBJ2-4	TRBV18
CARSSSAGEDTQYF	TGCGCCAGAAGCTCGAGCGCGGGGGAGGATACGCAGTATTTT	TRBD2	.	TRBJ2-3	TRBV5-1
CANNFDRGKGNEQFF	TGTGCCAACAATTTCGACAGGGGGAAGGGCAATGAGCAGTTCTTC	TRBD1	.	TRBJ2-1	TRBV11-2
CASNRAGAYCFTF	TGTGCCAGCAATCGCGCAGGGGCCTATTGCTTCACCTTC	.	once	TRBJ1-2	TRBV12-3/TRBV12-4
CASSLLRASGIHGQYF	TGTGCCAGCAGCTTATTAAGGGCTAGCGGGATCCACGGGCAGTACTTC	TRBD2	.	TRBJ2-7	TRBV11-2
CASSPGEGDSAYGYTF	TGTGCCAGCAGCCCAGGGGAGGGGGACAGTGCCTATGGCTACACCTTC	TRBD1	.	TRBJ1-2	TRBV4-2
CASSPPGLEYNEQSF	TGTGCCAGTAGTCCTCCGGGACTAGAATACAATGAGCAGTCCTTC	TRBD2	.	TRBJ2-1	TRBV12-3/TRBV12-4